This TCR beta chain was profiled in a study of control samples from healthy donors and cancer patients. Here immunoSEQ multiplex PCR was the method, and the copy in TCRdb shows in-frame clones only, minus some. The data contain approximately 150,000 clones, around 92% of them seen just once; the ten biggest clones take up around 2%. The TCR was taken from a woman in her 40s in good health. Sequenced material: blood.

The CDR3 nucleotides are TGTGCCACCCGGGAAGCGGGGGGTCGAGAGACCCAGTACTTC. Translated: CATREAGGRETQYF. The chain joins TRBV5-4 to TRBJ2-5; 9 bases align to TRBD2. CDR3 length: 14 residues. The J segment lost 4 bases and the V segment lost 9 bases, leaving 10 bases of the junction unmatched. Germline lookup yields CDR1 SGHNT and CDR2 YYREEE (reference sequence).